The 5 T cell receptor beta chains below were found in one sample sequenced in a study of breast tumors, draining lymph nodes, adjacent tissues. TCRdb independently ran MiXCR on the multiplex PCR reads; one entry per CDR3 protein. The profile shows around 21,000 distinct CDR3 sequences, 40% to 45% of them singletons. The sequencing sample was made of breast tumor tissue. The source of these receptors is a female donor with breast cancer. Some clones in this sample may be carry-over from other donors' samples.

This clonotype was found many times. The chain uses TRBV7-8 and TRBJ2-1; a weak D match, TRBD1 (5 bases). The germline V gene has CDR1 SGHVS and CDR2 FQNEAQ. This CDR3 region has 15 residues. V was pared by 7 bases and J by 2 bases, with 15 bases between. DNA for the CDR3: TGTGCCAGCACCCAAGCAGGGAAGACCTACAATGAGCAGTTCTTC. Its translation: CASTQAGKTYNEQFF.

Many counts were recorded for this clonotype. This chain joins TRBV5-1 and TRBJ2-3, with D possibly TRBD2 on 5 matching bases. Germline V gene data show CDR1 as SGHRS and CDR2 as YFSETQ. The CDR3 has 15 residues. V gave up 5 bases and J gave up 2 bases, with 15 bases separating them. The CDR3 region has the DNA TGCGCCAGCAGGTTAGGACTGCCGATCACAGATACGCAGTATTTT. Amino acids: CASRLGLPITDTQYF.

Comments on this clonotype: At one of its ends the junction is not consistent with the germline gene, which may arise from a read error. The chain employs TRBV9 and TRBJ1-6; unclear D gene. Germline-derived CDR1 and CDR2 are SGDLS and YYNGEE. There are 14 residues in the CDR3. The CDR3 region has the DNA TGTGCCGGCAGCGTAGAGGCAAGGAGTTCACCCCTCCACTTT. Its protein is CAGSVEARSSPLHF.

This rearrangement joins TRBV15 to TRBJ1-6; D is unresolved. Trimming removed 0 bases from V and 5 bases from J, with 8 bases in between. Germline V gene lookup returns CDR1 LNHNV and CDR2 YYDKDF (reference sequence). The CDR3 has 15 residues. The CDR3 is CATSREVTDNSPLHF. CDR3 bases: TGTGCCACCAGCAGAGAGGTAACCGATAATTCACCCCTCCACTTT.

This clonotype was found once. The chain recombines TRBV20-1 with TRBJ2-1; a possible D gene is TRBD2 (5 bases). With 5 bases removed from V and 13 bases from J, the gap between germline ends came to 21 bases. Germline V CDR1 and CDR2: DFQATT, SNEGSKA (reference sequence). This CDR3 region has 13 residues. The CDR3 reads CSAQSASGGEQFF. CDR3 bases: TGCAGTGCTCAGTCCGCGAGCGGAGGAGAACAGTTCTTC.